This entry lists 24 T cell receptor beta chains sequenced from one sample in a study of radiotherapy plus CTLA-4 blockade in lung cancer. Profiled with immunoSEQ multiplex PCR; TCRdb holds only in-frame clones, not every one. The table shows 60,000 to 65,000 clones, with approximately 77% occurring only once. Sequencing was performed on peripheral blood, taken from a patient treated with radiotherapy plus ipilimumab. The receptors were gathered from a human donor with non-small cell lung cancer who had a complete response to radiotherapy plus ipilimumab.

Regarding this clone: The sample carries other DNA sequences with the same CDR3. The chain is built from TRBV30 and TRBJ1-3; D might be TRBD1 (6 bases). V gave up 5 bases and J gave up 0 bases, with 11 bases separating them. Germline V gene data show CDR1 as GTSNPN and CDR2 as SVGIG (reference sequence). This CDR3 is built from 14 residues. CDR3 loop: CAWGKQGSGNTIYF. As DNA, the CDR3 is TGTGCCTGGGGAAAACAGGGCTCTGGAAACACCATATATTTT.

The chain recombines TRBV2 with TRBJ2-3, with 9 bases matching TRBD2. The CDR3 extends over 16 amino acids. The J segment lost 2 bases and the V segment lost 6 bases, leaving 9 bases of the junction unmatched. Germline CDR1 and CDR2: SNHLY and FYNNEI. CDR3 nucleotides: TGTGCCAGCAGGGAGTCAATAGCGGGGGTCACAGATACGCAGTATTTT. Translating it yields CASRESIAGVTDTQYF.

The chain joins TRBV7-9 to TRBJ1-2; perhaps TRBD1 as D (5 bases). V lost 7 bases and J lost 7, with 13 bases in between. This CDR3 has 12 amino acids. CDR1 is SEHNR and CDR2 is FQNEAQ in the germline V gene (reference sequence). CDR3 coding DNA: TGTGCCAGCAACTATCAAAGGGGTGGCTACACCTTC. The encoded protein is CASNYQRGGYTF.

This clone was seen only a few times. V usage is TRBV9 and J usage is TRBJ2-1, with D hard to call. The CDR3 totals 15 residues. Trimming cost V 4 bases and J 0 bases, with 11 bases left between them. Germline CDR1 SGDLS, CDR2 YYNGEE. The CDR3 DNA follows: TGTGCCAGCAGCTATTTGGTGAGCTCCTACAATGAGCAGTTCTTC. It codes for CASSYLVSSYNEQFF.

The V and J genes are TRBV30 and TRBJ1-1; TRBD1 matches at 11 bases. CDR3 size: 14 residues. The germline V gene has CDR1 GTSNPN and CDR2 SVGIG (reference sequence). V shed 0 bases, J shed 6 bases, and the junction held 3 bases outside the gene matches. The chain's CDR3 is CAWSVDRGRSEAFF. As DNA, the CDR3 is TGTGCCTGGAGTGTGGACAGGGGGCGATCTGAAGCTTTCTTT.

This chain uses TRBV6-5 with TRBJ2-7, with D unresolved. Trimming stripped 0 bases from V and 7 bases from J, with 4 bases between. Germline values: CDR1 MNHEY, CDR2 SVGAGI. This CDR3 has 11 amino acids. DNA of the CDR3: TGTGCCAGCAGTTACTCCCAGGAGCAGTACTTC. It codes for CASSYSQEQYF.

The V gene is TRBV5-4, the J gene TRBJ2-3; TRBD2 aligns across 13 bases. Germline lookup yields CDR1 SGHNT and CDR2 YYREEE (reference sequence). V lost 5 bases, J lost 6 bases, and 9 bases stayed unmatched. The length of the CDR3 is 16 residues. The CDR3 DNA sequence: TGTGCCAGCAGTCCAGGACTAGCGGGGGCCCTGGATACGCAGTATTTT. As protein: CASSPGLAGALDTQYF.

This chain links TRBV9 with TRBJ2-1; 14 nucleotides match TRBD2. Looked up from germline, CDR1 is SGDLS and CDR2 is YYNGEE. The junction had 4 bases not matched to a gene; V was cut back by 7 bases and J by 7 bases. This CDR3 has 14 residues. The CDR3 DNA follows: TGTGCCAGCGGAGGACTAGCGGGGGGAAATGAGCAGTTCTTC. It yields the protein CASGGLAGGNEQFF.

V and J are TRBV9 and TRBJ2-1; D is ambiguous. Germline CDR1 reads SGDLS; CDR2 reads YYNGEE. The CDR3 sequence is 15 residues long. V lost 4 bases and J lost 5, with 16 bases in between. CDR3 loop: CASSPLGTPNNEQFF. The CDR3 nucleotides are TGTGCCAGCAGCCCCCTCGGTACCCCGAACAATGAGCAGTTCTTC.

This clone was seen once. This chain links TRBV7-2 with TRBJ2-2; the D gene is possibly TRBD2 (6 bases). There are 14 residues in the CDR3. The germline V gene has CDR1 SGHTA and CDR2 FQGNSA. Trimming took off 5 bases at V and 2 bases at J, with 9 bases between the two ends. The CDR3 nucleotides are TGTGCCAGCAGCGAGACTAGAAACACCGGGGAGCTGTTTTTT. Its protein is CASSETRNTGELFF.

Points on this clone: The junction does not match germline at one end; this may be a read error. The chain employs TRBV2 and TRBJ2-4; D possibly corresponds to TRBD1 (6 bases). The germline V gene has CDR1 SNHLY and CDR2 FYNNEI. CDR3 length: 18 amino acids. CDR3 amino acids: CASSEDKGGMLAKNIQYF. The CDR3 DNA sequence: TGTGCCAGCAGCGAAGACAAAGGGGGAATGTTGGCCAAAAACATTCAGTACTTC.

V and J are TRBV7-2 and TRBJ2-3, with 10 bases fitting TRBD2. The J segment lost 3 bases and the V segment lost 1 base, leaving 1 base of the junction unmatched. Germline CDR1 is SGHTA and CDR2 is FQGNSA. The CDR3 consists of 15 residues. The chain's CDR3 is CASSLGLAGTDTQYF. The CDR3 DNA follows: TGTGCCAGCAGCTTAGGACTAGCGGGTACAGATACGCAGTATTTT.

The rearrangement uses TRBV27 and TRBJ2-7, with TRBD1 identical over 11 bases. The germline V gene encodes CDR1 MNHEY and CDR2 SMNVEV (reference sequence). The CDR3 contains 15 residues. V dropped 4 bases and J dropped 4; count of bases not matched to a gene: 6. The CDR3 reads CASSSGTGGSYEQYV. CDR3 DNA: TGTGCCAGCAGTTCAGGGACAGGGGGATCGTACGAGCAGTACGTC.

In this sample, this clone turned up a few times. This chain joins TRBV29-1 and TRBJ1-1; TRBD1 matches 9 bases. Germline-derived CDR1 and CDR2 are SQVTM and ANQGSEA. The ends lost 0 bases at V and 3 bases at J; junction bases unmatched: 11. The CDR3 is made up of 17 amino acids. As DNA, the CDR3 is TGCAGCGTTGAAGATCTTTGGGACAGGGTTGGGGACACTGAAGCTTTCTTT. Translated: CSVEDLWDRVGDTEAFF. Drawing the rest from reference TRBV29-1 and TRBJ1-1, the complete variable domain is SAVISQKPSRDICQRGTSLTIQCQVDSQVTMMFWYRQQPGQSLTLIATANQGSEATYESGFVIDKFPISRPNLTFSTLTVSNMSPEDSSIYLCSVEDLWDRVGDTEAFFGQGTRLTVV.

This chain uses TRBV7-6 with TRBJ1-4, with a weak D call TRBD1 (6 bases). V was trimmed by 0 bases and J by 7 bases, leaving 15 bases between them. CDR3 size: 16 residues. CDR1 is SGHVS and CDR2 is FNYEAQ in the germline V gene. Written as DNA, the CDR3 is TGTGCCAGCAGCTTAGCGTCAGGCAGGGGTAGTGAAAAACTGTTTTTT. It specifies CASSLASGRGSEKLFF.

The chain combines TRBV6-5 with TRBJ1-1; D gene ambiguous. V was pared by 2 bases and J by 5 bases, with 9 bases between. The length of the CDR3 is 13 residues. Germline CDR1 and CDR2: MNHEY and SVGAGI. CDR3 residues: CASSYAGWTEAFF. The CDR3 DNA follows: TGTGCCAGCAGTTACGCGGGGTGGACTGAAGCTTTCTTT.

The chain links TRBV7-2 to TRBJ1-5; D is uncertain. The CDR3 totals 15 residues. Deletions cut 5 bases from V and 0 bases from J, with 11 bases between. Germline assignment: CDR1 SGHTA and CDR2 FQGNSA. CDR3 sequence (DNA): TGTGCCAGCAGCCTGACTGCAGATAGCAATCAGCCCCAGCATTTT. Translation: CASSLTADSNQPQHF.

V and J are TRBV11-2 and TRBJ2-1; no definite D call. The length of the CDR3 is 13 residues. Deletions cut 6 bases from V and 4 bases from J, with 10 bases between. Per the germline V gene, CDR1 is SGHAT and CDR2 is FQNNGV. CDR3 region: CASSPPRYNEQFF. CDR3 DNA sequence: TGTGCCAGCAGTCCGCCGAGGTACAATGAGCAGTTCTTC.

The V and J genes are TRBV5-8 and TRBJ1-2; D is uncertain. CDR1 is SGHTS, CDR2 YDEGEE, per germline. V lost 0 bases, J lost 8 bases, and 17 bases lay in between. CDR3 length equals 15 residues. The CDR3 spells CASSLVLGTMEGYTF. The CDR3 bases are TGTGCCAGCAGCTTGGTTTTGGGCACGATGGAAGGCTACACCTTC.

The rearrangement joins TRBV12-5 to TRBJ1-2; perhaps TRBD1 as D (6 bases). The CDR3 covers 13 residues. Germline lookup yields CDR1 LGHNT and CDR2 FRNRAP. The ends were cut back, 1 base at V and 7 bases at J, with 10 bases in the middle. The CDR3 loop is CASGLGRGRGYTF. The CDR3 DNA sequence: TGTGCTAGTGGTTTGGGCAGGGGACGTGGCTACACCTTC.

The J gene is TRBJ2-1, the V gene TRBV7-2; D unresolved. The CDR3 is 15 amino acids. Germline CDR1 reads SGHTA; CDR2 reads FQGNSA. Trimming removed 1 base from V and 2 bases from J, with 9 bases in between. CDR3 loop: CASSLEGRTYNEQFF. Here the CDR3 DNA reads TGTGCCAGCAGCTTAGAGGGCAGAACCTACAATGAGCAGTTCTTC. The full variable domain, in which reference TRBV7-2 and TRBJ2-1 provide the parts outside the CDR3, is GAGVSQSPSNKVTEKGKDVELRCDPISGHTALYWYRQSLGQGLEFLIYFQGNSAPDKSGLPSDRFSAERTGGSVSTLTIQRTQQEDSAVYLCASSLEGRTYNEQFFGPGTRLTVL.

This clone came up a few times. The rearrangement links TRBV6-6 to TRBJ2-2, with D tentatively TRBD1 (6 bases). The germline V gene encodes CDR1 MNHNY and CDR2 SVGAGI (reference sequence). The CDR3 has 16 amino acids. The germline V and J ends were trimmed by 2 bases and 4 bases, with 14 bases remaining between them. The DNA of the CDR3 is TGTGCCAGCAGTTACCCCCGAACAGGGACCACCGGGGAGCTGTTTTTT. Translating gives CASSYPRTGTTGELFF.

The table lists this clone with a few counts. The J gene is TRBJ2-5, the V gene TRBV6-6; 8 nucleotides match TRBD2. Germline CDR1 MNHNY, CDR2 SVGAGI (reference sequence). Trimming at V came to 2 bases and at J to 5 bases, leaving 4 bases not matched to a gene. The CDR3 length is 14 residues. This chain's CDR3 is CASSYQTSAETQYF. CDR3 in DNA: TGTGCCAGCAGTTACCAGACTAGCGCGGAGACCCAGTACTTC.

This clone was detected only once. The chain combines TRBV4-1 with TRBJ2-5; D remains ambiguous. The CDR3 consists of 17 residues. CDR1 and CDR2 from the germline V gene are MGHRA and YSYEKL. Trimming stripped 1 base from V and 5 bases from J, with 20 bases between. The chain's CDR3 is CASSQALYPSSGETQYF. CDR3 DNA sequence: TGCGCCAGCAGCCAAGCTCTCTATCCCTCCAGTGGGGAGACCCAGTACTTC.